This T cell receptor (beta chain) was observed in a study of T cell responses to AZD1222 COVID-19 vaccine. Method: immunoSEQ multiplex PCR; TCRdb's copy keeps in-frame clones and lacks some. The data show 150,000 or so clones, with 80% to 90% seen just once and under 9.5% held by the top ten. Findings of the study overall: As reported, nearly half of all spike-specific TCRs target variant regions that are unmutated. Clonal diversity may have been underestimated, and the donors were mostly white British, with more females than males. An increase in Spike-specific TCR breadth and depth was observed after two AZD1222 doses. The CD4 TCRs associated with vaccination extended across spike and predominated at 160-218 and 743-854.

The V gene lost 6 bases and the J gene lost 8 bases, with 16 bases spanning the gap. The CDR3 runs 13 residues. Remarks on this clone: The antigen remains undetermined.

The chain links TRBV12-3 or TRBV12-4 to TRBJ1-2; weak D call: TRBD1 (5 bases). The clonotype was recovered from an adult in good health. Sequences were derived from peripheral blood, sampled on day 0 of AZD1222 vaccination. For the CDR3, the DNA is TGTGCCAGCAGCCGCACCACGGGACCCGGCTACACCTTC. Encoded protein: CASSRTTGPGYTF.